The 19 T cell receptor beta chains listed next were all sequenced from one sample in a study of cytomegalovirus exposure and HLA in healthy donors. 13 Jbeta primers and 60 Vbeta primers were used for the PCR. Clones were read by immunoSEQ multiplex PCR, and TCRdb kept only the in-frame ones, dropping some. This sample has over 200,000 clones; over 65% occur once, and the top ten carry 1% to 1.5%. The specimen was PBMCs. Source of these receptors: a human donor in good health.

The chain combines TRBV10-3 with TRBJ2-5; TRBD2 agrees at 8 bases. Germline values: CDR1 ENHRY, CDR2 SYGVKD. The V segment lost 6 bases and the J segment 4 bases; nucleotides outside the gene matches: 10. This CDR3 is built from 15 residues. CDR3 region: CAIRPAGDRRETQYF. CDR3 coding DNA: TGTGCCATCAGGCCAGCGGGGGATCGGCGAGAGACCCAGTACTTC.

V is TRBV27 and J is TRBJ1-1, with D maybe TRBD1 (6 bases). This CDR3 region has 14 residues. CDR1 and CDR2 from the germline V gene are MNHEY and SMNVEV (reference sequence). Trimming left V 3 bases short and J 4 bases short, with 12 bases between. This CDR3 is CASSLGAGATEAFF. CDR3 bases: TGTGCCAGCAGTTTGGGGGCGGGGGCCACTGAAGCTTTCTTT.

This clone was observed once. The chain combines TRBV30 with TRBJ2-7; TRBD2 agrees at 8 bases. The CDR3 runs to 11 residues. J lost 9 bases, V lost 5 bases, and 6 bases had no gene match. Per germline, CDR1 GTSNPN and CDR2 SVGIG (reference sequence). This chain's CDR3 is CAWGGGRGQYF. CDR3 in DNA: TGTGCCTGGGGCGGGGGGCGCGGGCAGTACTTC. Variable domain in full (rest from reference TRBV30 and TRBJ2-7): SQTIHQWPATLVQPVGSPLSLECTVEGTSNPNLYWYRQAAGRGLQLLFYSVGIGQISSEVPQNLSASRPQDRQFILSSKKLLLSDSGFYLCAWGGGRGQYFGPGTRLTVT.

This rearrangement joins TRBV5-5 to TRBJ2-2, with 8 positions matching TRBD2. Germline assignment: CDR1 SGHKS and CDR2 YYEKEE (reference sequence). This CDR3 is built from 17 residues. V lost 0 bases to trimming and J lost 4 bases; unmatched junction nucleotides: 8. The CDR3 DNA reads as TGTGCCAGCAGCTTGGTGCCGGGGACTAGAAGCACCGGGGAGCTGTTTTTT. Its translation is CASSLVPGTRSTGELFF.

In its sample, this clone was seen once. The CDR3 reads CASSYGARSYEQYF. CDR3 nucleotide sequence: TGTGCCAGCAGTTACGGGGCTCGGTCCTACGAGCAGTACTTC. This sequence joins TRBV6-5 and TRBJ2-7, with D possibly matching TRBD1 (5 bases). The CDR3 runs 14 residues. The germline V gene has CDR1 MNHEY and CDR2 SVGAGI. V lost 2 bases and J 1 base, leaving 9 bases between the germline ends.

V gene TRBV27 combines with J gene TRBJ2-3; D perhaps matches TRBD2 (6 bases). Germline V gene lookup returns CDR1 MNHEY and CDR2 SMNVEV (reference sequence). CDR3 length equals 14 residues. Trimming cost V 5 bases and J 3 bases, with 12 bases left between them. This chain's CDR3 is CASSPGLSTDTQYF. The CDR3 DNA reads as TGTGCCAGCAGTCCGGGACTCAGTACAGATACGCAGTATTTT.

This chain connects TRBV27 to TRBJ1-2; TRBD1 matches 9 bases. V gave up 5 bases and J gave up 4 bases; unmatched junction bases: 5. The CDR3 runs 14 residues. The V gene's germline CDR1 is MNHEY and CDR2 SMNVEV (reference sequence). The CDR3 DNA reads TGTGCCAGCAGTAGACAGGGGGTCGGCTATGGCTACACCTTC. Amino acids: CASSRQGVGYGYTF.

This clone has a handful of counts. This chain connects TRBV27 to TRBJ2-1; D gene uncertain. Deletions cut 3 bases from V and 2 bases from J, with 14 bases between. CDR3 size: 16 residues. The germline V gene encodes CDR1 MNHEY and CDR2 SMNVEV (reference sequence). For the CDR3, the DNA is TGTGCCAGCAGTTTCTTCCCTACCGTAACCTACAATGAGCAGTTCTTC. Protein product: CASSFFPTVTYNEQFF.

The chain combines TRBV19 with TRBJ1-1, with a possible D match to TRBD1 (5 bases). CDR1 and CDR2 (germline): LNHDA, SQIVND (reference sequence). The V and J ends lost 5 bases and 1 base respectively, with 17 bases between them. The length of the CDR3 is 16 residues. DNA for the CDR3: TGTGCCAGTAGTCCACAGGTTATGACTGGGAACACTGAAGCTTTCTTT. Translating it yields CASSPQVMTGNTEAFF.

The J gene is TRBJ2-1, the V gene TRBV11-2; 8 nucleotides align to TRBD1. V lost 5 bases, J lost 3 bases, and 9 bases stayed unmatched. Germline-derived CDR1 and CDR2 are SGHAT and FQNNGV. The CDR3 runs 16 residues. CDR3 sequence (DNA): TGTGCCAGCAGCCAGAACAGGGGGTCCCACTACAATGAGCAGTTCTTC. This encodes CASSQNRGSHYNEQFF.

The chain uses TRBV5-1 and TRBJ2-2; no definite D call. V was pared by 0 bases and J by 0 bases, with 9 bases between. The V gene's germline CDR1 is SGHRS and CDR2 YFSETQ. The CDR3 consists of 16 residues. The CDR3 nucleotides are TGCGCCAGCAGCTTGGGGCAGATGACGAACACCGGGGAGCTGTTTTTT. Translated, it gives CASSLGQMTNTGELFF.

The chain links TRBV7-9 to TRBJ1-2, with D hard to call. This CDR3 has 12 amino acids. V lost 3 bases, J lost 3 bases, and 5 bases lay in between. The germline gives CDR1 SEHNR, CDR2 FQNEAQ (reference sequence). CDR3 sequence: CASSFQDYGYTF. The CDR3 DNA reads TGTGCCAGCAGCTTTCAGGACTATGGCTACACCTTC.

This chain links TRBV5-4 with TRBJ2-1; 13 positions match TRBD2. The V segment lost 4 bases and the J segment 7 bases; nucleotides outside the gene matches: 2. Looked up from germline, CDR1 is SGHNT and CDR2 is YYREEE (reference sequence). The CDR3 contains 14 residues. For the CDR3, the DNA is TGTGCCAGCAGCCCGGGACTAGCGGGGAATGAGCAGTTCTTC. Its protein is CASSPGLAGNEQFF. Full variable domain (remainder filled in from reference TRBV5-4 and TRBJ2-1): ETGVTQSPTHLIKTRGQQVTLRCSSQSGHNTVSWYQQALGQGPQFIFQYYREEENGRGNFPPRFSGLQFPNYSSELNVNALELDDSALYLCASSPGLAGNEQFFGPGTRLTVL.

CDR3 region: CASSFLGGHQPQHF. The CDR3 DNA reads TGTGCCAGCAGTTTTTTGGGGGGGCATCAGCCCCAGCATTTT. This rearrangement joins TRBV27 to TRBJ1-5; a possible D gene is TRBD1 (6 bases). The CDR3 is made up of 14 amino acids. Germline CDR1 is MNHEY and CDR2 is SMNVEV (reference sequence). Deletions cut 3 bases from V and 5 bases from J, with 11 bases between.

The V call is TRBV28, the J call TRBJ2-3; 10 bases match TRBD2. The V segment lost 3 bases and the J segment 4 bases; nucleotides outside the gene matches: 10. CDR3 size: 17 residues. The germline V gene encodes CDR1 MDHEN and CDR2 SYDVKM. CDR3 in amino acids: CASSFWASGSYPDTQYF. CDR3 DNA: TGTGCCAGCAGTTTTTGGGCTAGCGGGAGCTATCCAGATACGCAGTATTTT.

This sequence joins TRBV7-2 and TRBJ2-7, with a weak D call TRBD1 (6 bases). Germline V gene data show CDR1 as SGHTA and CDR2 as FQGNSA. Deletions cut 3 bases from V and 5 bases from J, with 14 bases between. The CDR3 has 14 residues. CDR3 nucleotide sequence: TGTGCCAGCAGCTTGACCACAGGGTATGACGAGCAGTACTTC. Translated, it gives CASSLTTGYDEQYF.

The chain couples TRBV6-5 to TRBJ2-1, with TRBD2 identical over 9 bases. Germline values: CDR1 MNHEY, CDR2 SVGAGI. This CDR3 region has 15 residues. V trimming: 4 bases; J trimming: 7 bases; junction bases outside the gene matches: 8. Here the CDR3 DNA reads TGTGCCAGCAGTTTAGAACTAGCGGGCGGAAATGAGCAGTTCTTC. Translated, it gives CASSLELAGGNEQFF.

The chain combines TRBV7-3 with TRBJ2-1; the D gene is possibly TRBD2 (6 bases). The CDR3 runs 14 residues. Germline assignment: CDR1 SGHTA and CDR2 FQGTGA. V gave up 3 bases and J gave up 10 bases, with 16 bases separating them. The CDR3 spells CASSFTSTSREQFF. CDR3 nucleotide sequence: TGTGCCAGCAGCTTTACCTCTACTAGCCGAGAGCAGTTCTTC.

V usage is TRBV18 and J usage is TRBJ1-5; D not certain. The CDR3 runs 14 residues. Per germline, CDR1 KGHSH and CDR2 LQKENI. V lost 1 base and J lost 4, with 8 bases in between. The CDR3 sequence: CASSPLPGNQPQHF. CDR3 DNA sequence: TGTGCCAGCTCACCACTTCCAGGAAATCAGCCCCAGCATTTT.